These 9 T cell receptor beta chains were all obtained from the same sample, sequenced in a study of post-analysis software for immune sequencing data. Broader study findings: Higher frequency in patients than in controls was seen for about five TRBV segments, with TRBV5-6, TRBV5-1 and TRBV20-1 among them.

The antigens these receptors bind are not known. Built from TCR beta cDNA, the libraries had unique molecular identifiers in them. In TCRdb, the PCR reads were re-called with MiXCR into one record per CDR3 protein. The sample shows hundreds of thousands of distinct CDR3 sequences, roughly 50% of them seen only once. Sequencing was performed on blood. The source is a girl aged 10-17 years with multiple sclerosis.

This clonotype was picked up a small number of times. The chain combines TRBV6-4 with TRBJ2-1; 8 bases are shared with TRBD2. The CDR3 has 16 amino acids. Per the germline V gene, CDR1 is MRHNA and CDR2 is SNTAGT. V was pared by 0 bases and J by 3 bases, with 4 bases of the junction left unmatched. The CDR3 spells CASSDSGSGDYNEQFF. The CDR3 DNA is TGTGCCAGCAGTGACTCAGGTAGCGGGGACTACAATGAGCAGTTCTTC.

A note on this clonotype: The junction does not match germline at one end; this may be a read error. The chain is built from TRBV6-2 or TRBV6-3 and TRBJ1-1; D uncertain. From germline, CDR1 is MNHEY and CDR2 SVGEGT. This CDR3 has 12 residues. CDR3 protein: CASSYYGTEAFF. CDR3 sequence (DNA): TGTGCCAGCAGCTACTACGGGACTGAAGCTTTCTTT.

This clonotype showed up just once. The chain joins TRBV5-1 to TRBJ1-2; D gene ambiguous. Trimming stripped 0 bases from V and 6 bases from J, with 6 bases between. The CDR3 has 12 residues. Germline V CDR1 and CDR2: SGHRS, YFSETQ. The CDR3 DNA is TGCGCCAGCAGCTTGGCTACACATGGCTACACCTTC. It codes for CASSLATHGYTF.

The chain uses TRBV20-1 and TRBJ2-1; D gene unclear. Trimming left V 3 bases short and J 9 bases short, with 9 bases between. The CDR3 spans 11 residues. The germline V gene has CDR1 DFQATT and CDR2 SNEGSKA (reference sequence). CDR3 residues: CSASGPGEQFF. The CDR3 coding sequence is TGCAGTGCTAGCGGGCCGGGTGAGCAGTTCTTC.

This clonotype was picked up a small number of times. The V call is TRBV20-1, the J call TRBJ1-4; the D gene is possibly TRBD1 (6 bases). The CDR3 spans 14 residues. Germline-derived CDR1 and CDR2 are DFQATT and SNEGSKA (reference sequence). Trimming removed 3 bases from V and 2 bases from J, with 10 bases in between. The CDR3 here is CSASNGQTNEKLFF. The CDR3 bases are TGCAGTGCTAGCAATGGACAGACTAATGAAAAACTGTTTTTT.

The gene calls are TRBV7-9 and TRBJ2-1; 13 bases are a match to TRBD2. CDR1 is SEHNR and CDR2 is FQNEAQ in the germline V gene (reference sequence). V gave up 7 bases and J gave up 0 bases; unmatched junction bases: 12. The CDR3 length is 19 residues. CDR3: CASTLGLAGTESSYNEQFF. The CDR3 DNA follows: TGTGCCAGCACCCTGGGACTAGCGGGAACGGAGAGCTCCTACAATGAGCAGTTCTTC.

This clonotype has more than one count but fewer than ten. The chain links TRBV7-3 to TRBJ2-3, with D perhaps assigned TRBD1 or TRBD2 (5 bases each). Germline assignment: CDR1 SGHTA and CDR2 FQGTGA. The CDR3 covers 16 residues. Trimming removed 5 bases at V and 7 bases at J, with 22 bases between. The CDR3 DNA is TGTGCCAGCAGCGCCACCGGGACCACCCCAGTGAATACGCAGTATTTT. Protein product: CASSATGTTPVNTQYF.

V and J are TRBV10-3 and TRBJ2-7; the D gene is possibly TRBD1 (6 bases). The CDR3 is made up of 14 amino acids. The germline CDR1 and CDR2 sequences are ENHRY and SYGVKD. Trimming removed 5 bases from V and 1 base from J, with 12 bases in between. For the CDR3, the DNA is TGTGCCATCAGTAAGTTACAGGGATCCTACGAGCAGTACTTC. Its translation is CAISKLQGSYEQYF.

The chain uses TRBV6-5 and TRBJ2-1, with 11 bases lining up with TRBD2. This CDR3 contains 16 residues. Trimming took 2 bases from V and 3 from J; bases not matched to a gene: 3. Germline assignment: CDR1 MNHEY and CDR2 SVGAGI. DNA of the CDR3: TGTGCCAGCAGTTACCTAGCGGGGGGTTACTACAATGAGCAGTTCTTC. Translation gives CASSYLAGGYYNEQFF.